The 10 T cell receptor beta chains reported below all come from one sample, sequenced in a study of shared clonotypes between healthy human individuals. Generated by immunoSEQ multiplex PCR, the TCRdb table keeps only in-frame clones and is missing some. The sample records approximately 2.5 million clones, around nine tenths being singletons. The sample comprised naive CD4+ T cells sorted from blood. Regarding subset: CD45RA+ positively selected. The receptors were gathered from a young man in good health.

The chain uses TRBV4-3 and TRBJ2-1; 7 positions agree with TRBD2. The CDR3 covers 15 residues. J gave up 10 bases and V 1 base, and 10 bases lay outside the gene matches. Germline V gene data show CDR1 as LGHNA and CDR2 as YSLEER. The CDR3 reads CASSQGGTTKTEQFF. CDR3 sequence (DNA): TGCGCCAGCAGCCAAGGGGGGACTACTAAAACCGAGCAGTTCTTC.

This rearrangement joins TRBV7-2 to TRBJ1-2, with D tentatively TRBD1 (6 bases). Trimming shortened V by 1 base and J by 6 bases, and 18 bases separated the two germline ends. The V gene's germline CDR1 is SGHTA and CDR2 FQGNSA. The CDR3 runs to 16 residues. The CDR3, as DNA: TGTGCCAGCAGCTTAGACACAGGGAGTGGAATGAATGGCTACACCTTC. Translated, it gives CASSLDTGSGMNGYTF.

The chain links TRBV6-5 to TRBJ2-2; no definite D call. The germline V gene encodes CDR1 MNHEY and CDR2 SVGAGI. V was cut by 8 bases and J by 4 bases, with 14 bases left in between. The CDR3 contains 14 residues. CDR3 nucleotides: TGTGCCAGCTGTAGGGCTAGGAGCACCGGGGAGCTGTTTTTT. It translates to CASCRARSTGELFF.

The chain links TRBV25-1 to TRBJ2-3; D ambiguous. The CDR3 is made up of 13 amino acids. Per germline, CDR1 MGHDK and CDR2 SYGVNS. V lost 6 bases, J lost 0 bases, and 7 bases lay in between. The CDR3 here is CASRTQSTDTQYF. CDR3 nucleotides: TGTGCCAGCAGGACACAAAGCACAGATACGCAGTATTTT. Combining the CDR3 with reference TRBV25-1 and TRBJ2-3 gives the whole variable domain EADIYQTPRYLVIGTGKKITLECSQTMGHDKMYWYQQDPGMELHLIHYSYGVNSTEKGDLSSESTVSRIRTEHFPLTLESARPSHTSQYLCASRTQSTDTQYFGPGTRLTVL.

Regarding this clone: This sample also contains other DNA sequences that code for the same CDR3. This chain joins TRBV10-1 and TRBJ2-7; D may be TRBD2 (6 bases). The germline CDR1 and CDR2 sequences are WNHNN and SYGVQD (reference sequence). Trimming removed 4 bases at V and 5 bases at J, with 12 bases between. The CDR3 has 13 amino acids. The chain's CDR3 is CASSGTGDDEQYF. The DNA of the CDR3 is TGCGCCAGCAGTGGGACGGGGGACGACGAGCAGTACTTC.

The chain combines TRBV21-1 with TRBJ2-7; TRBD2 is the table's D call and was not checked against the DNA. TRBV21-1 constitutes a pseudogene. This CDR3 contains 16 residues. In DNA form, the CDR3 reads TGTGCCAGCAGCTCACATCAGGGGACTAGTAACCTCGAGCAGTACTTC. Its protein product is CASSSHQGTSNLEQYF.

Notes on this clone: This specimen includes other DNA sequences encoding the same CDR3. V and J are TRBV7-9 and TRBJ2-7, with TRBD1 matching 9 bases. CDR3 length: 14 amino acids. Germline V CDR1 and CDR2: SEHNR, FQNEAQ (reference sequence). The ends lost 1 base at V and 4 bases at J; junction bases unmatched: 2. CDR3 in amino acids: CASSLGTGVYEQYF. CDR3 in DNA: TGTGCCAGCAGCTTAGGGACAGGGGTTTACGAGCAGTACTTC.

The V and J genes are TRBV7-9 and TRBJ1-5; 9 bases match TRBD1. This CDR3 has 16 residues. CDR1 and CDR2 (germline): SEHNR, FQNEAQ (reference sequence). J was trimmed by 6 bases and V by 1 base; bases with no gene match: 7. CDR3 residues: CASSLENRGLGQPQHF. As DNA, the CDR3 is TGTGCCAGCAGCTTAGAGAACAGGGGGCTTGGTCAGCCCCAGCATTTT. Looking up the rest from reference TRBV7-9 and TRBJ1-5 gives the full variable domain: DTGVSQNPRHKITKRGQNVTFRCDPISEHNRLYWYRQTLGQGPEFLTYFQNEAQLEKSRLLSDRFSAERPKGSFSTLEIQRTEQGDSAMYLCASSLENRGLGQPQHFGDGTRLSIL.

Details on this clone: Other DNA sequences from this sample encode an identical CDR3 as well. The chain links TRBV6-5 to TRBJ2-7; TRBD1 matches at 7 bases. Germline lookup yields CDR1 MNHEY and CDR2 SVGAGI. This CDR3 spans 13 amino acids. With 6 bases clipped from V and 3 bases from J, the junction kept 5 bases outside the gene matches. The CDR3 reads CASSRQGNYEQYF. For the CDR3, the DNA is TGTGCCAGCAGCCGACAGGGAAACTACGAGCAGTACTTC.

The genes are TRBV6-1 and TRBJ1-3; D not resolved. Trimming took 4 bases from V and 3 from J, leaving 10 bases between them. This CDR3 is built from 14 residues. Germline V gene sequence: CDR1 MNHNS, CDR2 SASEGT. In nucleotides, the CDR3 is TGTGCCAGCAGTGTTCTCGAGGGTGGAAACACCATATATTTT. Translation gives CASSVLEGGNTIYF.